Reported below is one T cell receptor beta chain. This entry is derived from a study of blood T cell repertoires in COVID-19. Study background: The United States, Italy and Spain were the sources of the acute and convalescent COVID-19 samples. Sample material is recorded as cDNA or gDNA derived from T cells, B-cell-depleted T cells, or PBMCs.

Recruited during active infection, patients (from Seattle) were subsequently followed longitudinally. Source study methods: Nucleated cell number was recorded as an estimate derived from reference gene primer amplification. Data came from immunoSEQ multiplex PCR; TCRdb stores just in-frame clones and leaves some out. The V and J calls and clone size are taken from that table; D and trimming were inferred from the DNA. Of about 41,000 clones in the sample, about 87% are singletons; the top ten hold approximately 3.8%. V dropped 6 bases and J dropped 5 bases, with 13 bases sitting between them. The CDR3 spans 13 residues. The germline V gene has CDR1 MNHEY and CDR2 SMNVEV (reference sequence).

This TCR derives from a man in his forties with COVID-19, enrolled during active disease. The source material was peripheral blood. V gene TRBV27 combines with J gene TRBJ1-1; perhaps TRBD1 as D (5 bases). The CDR3 nucleotides are TGTGCCAGCAGCTTGCAGGGCTGGACTGAAGCTTTCTTT. This codes for CASSLQGWTEAFF.